The TCR beta chain under discussion was sequenced for a study of blood T cell repertoires in COVID-19. Background on the study: Researchers got acute and convalescent COVID-19 samples from the United States, Italy and Spain. Nucleic acid was either cDNA or gDNA, and it came from T cells, B-cell-depleted T cells, or PBMCs.

Per the original methods: Amplification with reference gene primers provided the estimates of nucleated cell counts. TCRdb keeps only in-frame clones here, not all; method: immunoSEQ multiplex PCR. The V and J calls and clone size come from that table; D and trimming were worked out from the DNA. The profile shows 100,000 to 150,000 clones, roughly 69% of them singletons. Trimming cost V 0 bases and J 7 bases, with 13 bases left between them. CDR3 length: 15 residues. The germline V gene encodes CDR1 SGHVS and CDR2 FQNEAQ. The gene calls are TRBV7-8 and TRBJ1-5; tentatively, D is TRBD1 (5 bases). The sequence came from a woman between 65 and 79 years old with acute or convalescent COVID-19. The sample was peripheral blood. CDR3 region: CASSLARRRDQPQHF. The DNA of the CDR3 is TGTGCCAGCAGCTTAGCCCGGCGGAGGGACCAGCCCCAGCATTTT.